The rows below give T cell receptor beta chains drawn from one sample of a study of blood T cell repertoires in COVID-19. TCRdb's copy holds only in-frame clones and misses some; the assay was immunoSEQ multiplex PCR. The table has approximately 75,000 clones, around nine tenths seen once. Material: peripheral blood. These receptors were obtained from a man older than 75 with COVID-19, enrolled during active disease. CDR3s include the opening cysteine and the closing phenylalanine or tryptophan. D genes are given only for firm matches. Clone size, where shown, is once, few, many, or a class for clones that have expanded.

TRBD1,NA,TRBV3-1/TRBV3-2,TRBJ2-5,CASSHRTGEETQYF,TGTGCCAGCAGCCACAGGACAGGGGAAGAGACCCAGTACTTC
TRBD1,NA,TRBV18,TRBJ1-3,CASSDRISGNTIYF,TGTGCCAGCTCGGACAGGATCTCTGGAAACACCATATATTTT
NA,NA,TRBV4-3,TRBJ2-6,CASSQEAISSGANVLTF,TGCGCCAGCAGCCAAGAAGCCATTAGCTCTGGGGCCAACGTCCTGACTTTC
TRBD2,NA,TRBV28,TRBJ2-1,CASSPRTSGGNEQFF,TGTGCCAGCAGTCCAAGGACTAGCGGGGGAAATGAGCAGTTCTTC
TRBD1,once,TRBV10-2,TRBJ1-4,CASREGAWEKLFF,TGCGCCAGCAGAGAGGGGGCATGGGAAAAACTGTTTTTT
TRBD1,NA,TRBV7-9,TRBJ1-5,CASSGTDQPQHF,TGTGCCAGCAGCGGGACAGATCAGCCCCAGCATTTT
NA,NA,TRBV19,TRBJ1-5,CATTTTGIGNQPQHF,TGTGCCACAACCACGACGGGGATTGGTAATCAGCCCCAGCATTTT
NA,few,TRBV2,TRBJ2-7,CASMEVLGEQYF,TGTGCCAGCATGGAGGTTCTTGGCGAGCAGTACTTC
NA,NA,TRBV5-4,TRBJ2-1,CALRLPGSSNEQFF,TGTGCCCTCCGGCTCCCGGGGTCTAGCAATGAGCAGTTCTTC
NA,NA,TRBV24-1,TRBJ2-2,CATSGTQGKGPTGELFF,TGTGCCACCAGTGGGACCCAGGGGAAGGGCCCCACCGGGGAGCTGTTTTTT
TRBD1,NA,TRBV7-9,TRBJ1-3,CASSWDRSSGNTIYF,TGTGCCAGCAGCTGGGACAGATCGTCTGGAAACACCATATATTTT
NA,NA,TRBV2,TRBJ2-1,CASREWDISYNEQFF,TGTGCCAGCAGGGAGTGGGACATCTCCTACAATGAGCAGTTCTTC
NA,NA,TRBV6-5,TRBJ2-7,CASSLTVRGDEQYF,TGTGCCAGCAGCCTGACTGTACGGGGTGACGAGCAGTACTTC
TRBD1,NA,TRBV5-1,TRBJ1-5,CASSLSGGYQPQHF,TGCGCCAGCAGCTTGTCAGGGGGCTATCAGCCCCAGCATTTT
NA,few,TRBV9,TRBJ2-3,CASSFQGGATDTQYF,TGTGCCAGCTCCTTCCAGGGCGGGGCGACAGATACGCAGTATTTT
NA,NA,TRBV6-5,TRBJ2-2,CASSPDWRELFF,TGTGCCAGCAGCCCCGACTGGCGGGAGCTGTTTTTT
NA,NA,TRBV12-5,TRBJ1-2,CASGLGQRMFGYTF,TGTGCTAGTGGTTTGGGACAGCGCATGTTTGGCTACACCTTC
TRBD1,NA,TRBV2,TRBJ1-4,CATGTELNEKLFF,TGTGCCACAGGGACAGAGCTTAATGAAAAACTGTTTTTT
NA,NA,TRBV7-3,TRBJ1-6,CASSSRRNPPFNSPLHF,TGTGCCAGCAGCTCGCGGAGAAACCCCCCTTTTAATTCACCCCTCCACTTT
NA,NA,TRBV24-1,TRBJ1-5,CATSDSPGDYQPQHF,TGTGCCACCAGTGATTCCCCGGGAGACTATCAGCCCCAGCATTTT
NA,NA,TRBV6-5,TRBJ1-1,CASTLQEGNTEAFF,TGTGCCAGCACGCTGCAAGAGGGAAACACTGAAGCTTTCTTT
NA,NA,TRBV19,TRBJ1-5,CASSNQGWGLYSNQPQHF,TGTGCCAGTAGTAACCAGGGATGGGGCTTATATAGCAATCAGCCCCAGCATTTT
NA,NA,TRBV5-1,TRBJ2-3,CASSFQGTGAGGTDTQYF,TGCGCCAGCAGCTTCCAAGGGACCGGAGCAGGGGGCACAGATACGCAGTATTTT
NA,NA,TRBV24-1,TRBJ2-3,CATSDPDYTRSDTQYF,TGTGCCACCAGTGACCCGGACTACACCCGGTCGGATACGCAGTATTTT
TRBD1,NA,TRBV5-1,TRBJ2-7,CASSFPRDRPSYEQYF,TGCGCCAGCAGCTTCCCCCGGGACAGGCCCTCCTACGAGCAGTACTTC